This TCR beta chain stems from a study of blood T cell repertoires in COVID-19. Across the whole study: T cells, B-cell-depleted T cells, or PBMCs supplied cDNA or gDNA.

Trimming took off 3 bases at V and 0 bases at J, with 9 bases between the two ends. This CDR3 comprises 15 residues. Germline values: CDR1 SGHNT, CDR2 YENEEA. Participant ages covered about 18 to 100 years across about 22 US areas. Each participant's cohort was designated according to participant-reported clinical history. Clones were read by immunoSEQ multiplex PCR, and TCRdb kept only the in-frame ones, dropping some. Of some 300,000 clones listed, 88% are singletons. The source is an older woman in a cohort exposed to, infected with or recovered from COVID-19 (not recorded which). The chain joins TRBV11-3 to TRBJ2-1; unclear D gene. Sequenced input: PBMCs or T cells enriched from blood (not recorded which). The CDR3 DNA follows: TGTGCCAGCAGCTTTGCGCGGAGCTCCTACAATGAGCAGTTCTTC. Protein: CASSFARSSYNEQFF.